This is a list of T cell receptor beta chains from one sample in a study of blood T cell repertoires in COVID-19. Method: immunoSEQ multiplex PCR; TCRdb's copy keeps in-frame clones and lacks some. This sample has approximately 210,000 clones; about 90% occur once, and the top ten carry more than 1.4%. Sequenced sample: peripheral blood. The receptors originated from a man aged 18 to 35 with active or convalescent COVID-19. CDR3s include the opening cysteine and the closing phenylalanine or tryptophan. The D gene is left open where the match is weak. A row's size may be missing; if present it is once, few, many or a size class.

v_call	j_call	clone_size	d_call	cdr3_nt	cdr3_aa
TRBV11-2	TRBJ2-1	-	-	TGTGCCAGCAGCTTAGGGTTGGGCGGGTGGTACAATGAGCAGTTCTTC	CASSLGLGGWYNEQFF
TRBV14	TRBJ2-7	-	-	TGTGCCAGCGCAGGAGGGACCCACTACTACGAGCAGTACTTC	CASAGGTHYYEQYF
TRBV27	TRBJ1-4	-	-	TGTGCCAGCAGCAGGCGGGGGGCGAATGAAAAACTGTTTTTT	CASSRRGANEKLFF
TRBV4-1	TRBJ1-1	few	-	TGCGCCAGCAGCCCCCCAGGGGACACTGAAGCTTTCTTT	CASSPPGDTEAFF
TRBV6-2/TRBV6-3	TRBJ1-5	once	TRBD1	TGTGCCAGCAGTACCGACAGGGCTTTCAATCAGCCCCAGCATTTT	CASSTDRAFNQPQHF
TRBV5-6	TRBJ1-3	-	-	TGTGCCAGCAGCTTGGCGGGGAGGGGTCCTGGAAACACCATATATTTT	CASSLAGRGPGNTIYF
TRBV5-1	TRBJ2-7	-	-	TGCGCCAGCAGCTTGGTGAGGCCGAGAGACGAGCAGTACTTC	CASSLVRPRDEQYF
TRBV11-2	TRBJ1-2	once	-	TGTGCCAGCAGCTTAGGCAGGAACTATGGCTACACCTTC	CASSLGRNYGYTF
TRBV5-4	TRBJ1-6	once	-	TGTGCCAGCAGCTTGGGGGGGGAGGCTCGATCACCCCTCCACTTT	CASSLGGEARSPLHF
TRBV30	TRBJ1-4	once	TRBD1	TGTGCCCGGAGTAGGGGGCCGACTAATGAAAAACTGTTTTTT	CARSRGPTNEKLFF
TRBV2	TRBJ2-7	-	TRBD1	TGTGCCAGCAGTGTCCCGAGACCGACAGGGCCCCCAACCTACGAGCAGTACTTC	CASSVPRPTGPPTYEQYF
TRBV7-9	TRBJ1-1	-	-	TGTGCCAGCAGCTCGTCCTTCAGGGGAGTTAAAGGGGACACTGAAGCTTTCTTT	CASSSSFRGVKGDTEAFF
TRBV28	TRBJ1-2	-	-	TGTGCCAGCAGTTTGTTCTTAGCTAACTATGGCTACACCTTC	CASSLFLANYGYTF
TRBV30	TRBJ2-2	-	TRBD2	TGTGCCTGGAGTGGACTAGCGGGAGGACCCACCGGGGAGCTGTTTTTT	CAWSGLAGGPTGELFF
TRBV18	TRBJ2-5	-	-	TGTGCCAGCTCACCAGGGACTGGAAGCCAAGAGACCCAGTACTTC	CASSPGTGSQETQYF
TRBV14	TRBJ1-6	-	-	TGTGCCAGCAGCCAAGATTCCAGGGGTAATTCACCCCTCCACTTT	CASSQDSRGNSPLHF
TRBV30	TRBJ2-5	-	-	TGTGCCTGGAGTCCCTCCCAAGAGACCCAGTACTTC	CAWSPSQETQYF
TRBV6-5	TRBJ1-1	-	TRBD1	TGTGCCAGCAGGAAGGGACAGGGGAACACTGAAGCTTTCTTT	CASRKGQGNTEAFF
TRBV7-3	TRBJ2-3	-	-	TGTGCCAGCAGCTTACAAGGTGGCGGGACGCGCACAGATACGCAGTATTTT	CASSLQGGGTRTDTQYF
TRBV18	TRBJ2-2	-	-	TGTGCCAGCTCACCACCGGTAGCCGGGTCGAGCACCGGGGAGCTGTTTTTT	CASSPPVAGSSTGELFF
TRBV5-1	TRBJ2-3	-	TRBD2	TGCGCCAGCAGACAGACTAGCGTCACAGATACGCAGTATTTT	CASRQTSVTDTQYF
TRBV21-1	TRBJ2-1	-	-	TGTGCCAGCAGCAACACCGGCCGGCTAGCAGTCAATGAGCAGTTCTTC	CASSNTGRLAVNEQFF
TRBV3-1/TRBV3-2	TRBJ1-2	-	-	TGTGCCAGCAGCCAACTAGATAACTATGGCTACACCTTC	CASSQLDNYGYTF
TRBV4-1	TRBJ2-7	few	TRBD1	TGCGCCAGCAGCCAAGCATCCGGGACAGCCTACGAGCAGTACTTC	CASSQASGTAYEQYF
TRBV2	TRBJ1-1	-	-	TGTGCCAGCAGTTTACAGGGAATGAGGACTGAAGCTTTCTTT	CASSLQGMRTEAFF
TRBV5-1	TRBJ2-3	-	-	TGCGCCAGCAGCTATGGGAGTTTATCGGATACGCAGTATTTT	CASSYGSLSDTQYF
TRBV24-1	TRBJ1-1	-	TRBD1	TGTGCCACCGAAACGGGACAGGGGACCGCTGAAGCTTTCTTT	CATETGQGTAEAFF
TRBV2	TRBJ1-6	-	-	TGTGCCAGCAGGGCAGCCTATAATTCACCCCTCCACTTT	CASRAAYNSPLHF
TRBV20-1	TRBJ1-1	-	-	TGCAGCGCTAGTTACGCAGGTGGGGAAGCTTTCTTT	CSASYAGGEAFF
TRBV13	TRBJ1-1	-	-	TGTGCCAGCAGCTTCCTGACCCGGAGGGGAGAAGCTTTCTTT	CASSFLTRRGEAFF
TRBV6-4	TRBJ2-3	once	TRBD2	TGTGCCAGCAGTGCTAGCGGGACAGATACGCAGTATTTT	CASSASGTDTQYF
TRBV11-3	TRBJ2-1	-	TRBD1	TGTGCCAGCAGCTTAAACTCCAGGGGGCGGTCGTACAATGAGCAGTTCTTC	CASSLNSRGRSYNEQFF
TRBV21-1	TRBJ2-3	-	-	TGTGCCAGCAGCAAACCGCGAGGGAGGGCCATATATACGCAGTATTTT	CASSKPRGRAIYTQYF
TRBV7-9	TRBJ1-3	-	TRBD1	TGTGCCAGCAGCCCTCAATTGGGGACAGGGGTCTCTGGAAACACCATATATTTT	CASSPQLGTGVSGNTIYF
TRBV20-1	TRBJ1-1	-	-	TGCAGTGCTAGTACAGGGAGGGAAATAACTGAAGCTTTCTTT	CSASTGREITEAFF
TRBV4-2	TRBJ2-1	-	-	TGTGCCAGCAGCCAAGATGGCGGGTCGAACAATGAGCAGTTCTTC	CASSQDGGSNNEQFF
TRBV18	TRBJ1-1	-	TRBD1	TGTGCCAGCTCACCAAAGGCAGGGGGGTTTGGCACTGAAGCTTTCTTT	CASSPKAGGFGTEAFF
TRBV28	TRBJ2-7	-	TRBD1	TGTGCCAGCAGGCCGGGACAGGGGGCCGGTGAGCAGTACTTC	CASRPGQGAGEQYF
TRBV5-8	TRBJ1-2	-	-	TGTGCCAGCAGCTTCCGAGGGATTATCTATGGCTACACCTTC	CASSFRGIIYGYTF
TRBV30	TRBJ1-6	-	-	TGTGCCTGGAGCGATGGGGCGAATAATTCACCCCTCCACTTT	CAWSDGANNSPLHF
TRBV27	TRBJ2-5	-	TRBD1	TGTGCCAGCAGTACGGACAGGGACGAGACCCAGTACTTC	CASSTDRDETQYF
TRBV4-2	TRBJ1-3	once	-	TGTGCCAGCAGTCGCCGGGACTCTGGAAACACCATATATTTT	CASSRRDSGNTIYF
TRBV30	TRBJ1-4	-	TRBD1	TGTGCCTGGAGTGAGGAGGGGGCTTACGAAAAACTGTTTTTT	CAWSEEGAYEKLFF
TRBV5-4	TRBJ1-5	-	TRBD1	TGTGCCAGCAGCCCGGGACAGGGGGCCAATCAGCCCCAGCATTTT	CASSPGQGANQPQHF
TRBV19	TRBJ2-3	-	TRBD2	TGTGCCAGTAGTCCCGGGAGGCGGGGCACAGATACGCAGTATTTT	CASSPGRRGTDTQYF
TRBV11-2	TRBJ2-7	-	-	TGTGCCAGCAGCTTAGCAGCGAATGCCCCAGCGAAGCAGTACTTC	CASSLAANAPAKQYF
TRBV19	TRBJ1-1	-	-	TGTGCCAGTAGTATAGCGCAGGGGATGAACACTGAAGCTTTCTTT	CASSIAQGMNTEAFF
TRBV12-3/TRBV12-4	TRBJ1-2	-	-	TGTGCCAGCACCCGGGGGAACTATGGCTACACCTTC	CASTRGNYGYTF
TRBV5-6	TRBJ2-2	once	TRBD1	TGTGCCAGCAGCTGGACCGGGACAGGGGGCACGGGGGAGCTGTTTTTT	CASSWTGTGGTGELFF
TRBV21-1	TRBJ2-1	-	-	TGTGCCATCCGACACCGTGAACGAGCCATCGGGGACAGGGTCTACAATGAGCAGTTCTTC	CAIRHRERAIGDRVYNEQFF
TRBV29-1	TRBJ2-7	-	-	TGCAGCGTCCCCGGACAGTCGACCTACGAGCAGTACTTC	CSVPGQSTYEQYF
TRBV28	TRBJ1-4	-	TRBD1	TGTGCCAGCAGTTTAGGCCCTAGTGGACAGGTTAAAAAACTGTTTTTT	CASSLGPSGQVKKLFF
TRBV7-2	TRBJ1-4	few	TRBD1	TGTGCCAGCAGCCTCCGCTCGGGACAGGGGGCTCAACTGTTTTTT	CASSLRSGQGAQLFF
TRBV30	TRBJ2-1	-	TRBD2	TGTGCCTGGAGTAACTTAGGGAGGGCGTACAATGAGCAGTTCTTC	CAWSNLGRAYNEQFF
TRBV30	TRBJ1-6	-	TRBD1	TGTGCCTGGAATACGGGACAGATCTATAATTCACCCCTCCACTTT	CAWNTGQIYNSPLHF
TRBV6-5	TRBJ2-5	-	TRBD1	TGTGCCAGCAGTTACTCTTCAGGGGGGACCCAGTACTTC	CASSYSSGGTQYF
TRBV6-4	TRBJ2-1	-	-	TGTGCCAGCAGTGAAGCTTCAGGGACCTACAATGAGCAGTTCTTC	CASSEASGTYNEQFF
TRBV30	TRBJ2-1	-	-	TGTGCCTGGAGTGTAACGGGGACAGAGCAGTTCTTC	CAWSVTGTEQFF
TRBV2	TRBJ2-3	-	-	TGTGCCAGCAGTGTCGGATTCAGTGGGTTAGCTTCGACAGATACGCAGTATTTT	CASSVGFSGLASTDTQYF
TRBV16	TRBJ2-1	few	-	TGTGCCAGCAGCCAATCCCGAGGGCAGTTCTTC	CASSQSRGQFF